This T cell receptor (beta chain) was found in a study of shared clonotypes between healthy human individuals. For the study at large: Donors were a couple of women and a few men aged 18 to 49. Per donor, three plates held CD4 naive cells, three held CD4 memory, two held CD8 naive and one held CD8 memory. Findings and limits, study-wide: The study found roughly 5.3% of naive CD4 clonotypes shared across four donors.

Concerning this clone itself: Its antigen is unidentified.

Splitting of CD4+ cells produced CD45RA+ naive and CD45RA-negative memory subsets. Here immunoSEQ multiplex PCR was the method, and the copy in TCRdb shows in-frame clones only, minus some. The sample contains 850,000 to 1,200,000 clones, 70% to 80% of which appear only once. This CDR3 spans 15 amino acids. The germline V gene has CDR1 MGHDK and CDR2 SYGVNS. V was pared by 5 bases and J by 8 bases, with 11 bases of the junction left unmatched. The source material was memory CD4+ T cells sorted from blood. Subset defined: CD45RA-negative fraction. The chain has TRBV25-1 and TRBJ1-2; 10 nucleotides agree with TRBD1. This receptor was obtained from a man aged 18 to 29 in good health. CDR3 amino acids: CASSQRQGALGGYTF. CDR3 DNA sequence: TGTGCCAGCAGTCAAAGACAGGGGGCGCTTGGAGGCTACACCTTC.